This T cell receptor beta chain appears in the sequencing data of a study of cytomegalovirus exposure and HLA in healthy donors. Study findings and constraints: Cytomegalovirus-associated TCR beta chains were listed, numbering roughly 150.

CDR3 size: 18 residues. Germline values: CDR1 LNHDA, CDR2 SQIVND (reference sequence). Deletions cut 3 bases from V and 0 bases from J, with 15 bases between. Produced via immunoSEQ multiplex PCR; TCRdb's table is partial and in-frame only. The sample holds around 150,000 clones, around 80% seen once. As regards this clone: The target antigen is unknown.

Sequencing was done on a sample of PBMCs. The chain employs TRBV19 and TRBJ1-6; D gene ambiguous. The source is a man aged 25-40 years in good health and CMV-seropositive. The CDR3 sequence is CASSIVGGRSSYNSPLHF. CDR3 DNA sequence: TGTGCCAGTAGTATCGTAGGAGGGAGGAGCTCCTATAATTCACCCCTCCACTTT.